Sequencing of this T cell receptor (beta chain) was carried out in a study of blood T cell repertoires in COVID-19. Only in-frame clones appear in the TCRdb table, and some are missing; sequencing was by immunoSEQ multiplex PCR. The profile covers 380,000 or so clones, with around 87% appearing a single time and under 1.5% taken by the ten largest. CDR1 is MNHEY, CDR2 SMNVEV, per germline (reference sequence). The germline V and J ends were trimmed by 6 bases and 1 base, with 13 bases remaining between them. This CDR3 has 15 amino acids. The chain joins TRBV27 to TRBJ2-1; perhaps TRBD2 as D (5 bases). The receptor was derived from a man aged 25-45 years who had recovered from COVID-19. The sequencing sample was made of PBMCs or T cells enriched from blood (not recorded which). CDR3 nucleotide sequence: TGTGCCAGCAGCTACCAGGACTTGTCCTACAATGAGCAGTTCTTC. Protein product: CASSYQDLSYNEQFF.